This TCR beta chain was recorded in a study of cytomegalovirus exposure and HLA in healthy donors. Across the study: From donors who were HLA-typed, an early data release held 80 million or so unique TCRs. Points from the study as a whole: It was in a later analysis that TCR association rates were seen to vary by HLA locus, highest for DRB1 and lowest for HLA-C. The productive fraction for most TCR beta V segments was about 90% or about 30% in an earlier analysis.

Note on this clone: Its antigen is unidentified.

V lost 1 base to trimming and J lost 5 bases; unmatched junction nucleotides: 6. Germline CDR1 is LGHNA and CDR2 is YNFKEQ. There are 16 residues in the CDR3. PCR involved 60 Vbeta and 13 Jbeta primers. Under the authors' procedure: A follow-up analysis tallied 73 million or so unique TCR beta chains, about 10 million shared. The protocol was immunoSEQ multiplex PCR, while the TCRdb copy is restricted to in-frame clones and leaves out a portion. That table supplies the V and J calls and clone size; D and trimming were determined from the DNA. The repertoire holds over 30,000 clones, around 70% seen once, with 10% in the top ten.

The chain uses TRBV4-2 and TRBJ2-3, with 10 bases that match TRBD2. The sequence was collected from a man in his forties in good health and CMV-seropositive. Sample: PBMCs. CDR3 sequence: CASSQASGGALDTQYF. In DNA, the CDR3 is TGTGCCAGCAGCCAAGCCAGCGGGGGGGCCTTAGATACGCAGTATTTT.